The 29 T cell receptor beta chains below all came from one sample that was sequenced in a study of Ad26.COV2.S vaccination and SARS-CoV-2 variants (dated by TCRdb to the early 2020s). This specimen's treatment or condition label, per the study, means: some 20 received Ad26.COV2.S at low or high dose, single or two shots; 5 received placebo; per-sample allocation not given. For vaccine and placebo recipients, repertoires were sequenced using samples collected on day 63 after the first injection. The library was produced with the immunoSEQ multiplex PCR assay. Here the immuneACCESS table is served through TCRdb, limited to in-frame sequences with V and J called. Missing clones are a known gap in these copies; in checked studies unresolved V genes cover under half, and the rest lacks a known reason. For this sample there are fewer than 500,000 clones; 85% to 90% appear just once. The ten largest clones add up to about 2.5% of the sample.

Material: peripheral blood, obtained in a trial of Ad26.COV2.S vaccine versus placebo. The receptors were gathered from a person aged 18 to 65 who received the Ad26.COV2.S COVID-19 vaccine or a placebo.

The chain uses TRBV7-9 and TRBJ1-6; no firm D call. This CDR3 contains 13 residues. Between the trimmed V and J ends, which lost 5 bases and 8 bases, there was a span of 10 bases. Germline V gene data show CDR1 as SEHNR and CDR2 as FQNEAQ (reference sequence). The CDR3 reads CASSTRVDSPLHF. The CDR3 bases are TGTGCCAGCAGCACCCGTGTTGATTCACCCCTCCACTTT.

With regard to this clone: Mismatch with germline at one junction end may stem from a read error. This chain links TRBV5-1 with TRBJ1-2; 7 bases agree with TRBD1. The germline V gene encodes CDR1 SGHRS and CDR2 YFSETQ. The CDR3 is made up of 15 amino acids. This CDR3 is CASSGYPEDRSHPYF. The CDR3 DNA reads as TGCGCCAGCAGCGGCTATCCCGAGGACAGGAGCCATCCCTACTTC.

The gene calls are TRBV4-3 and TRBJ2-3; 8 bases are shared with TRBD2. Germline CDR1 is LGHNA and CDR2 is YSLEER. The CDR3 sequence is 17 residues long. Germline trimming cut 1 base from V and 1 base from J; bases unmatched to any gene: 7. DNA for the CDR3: TGCGCCAGCAGCCAAGTAGCCGGACTAGCCGGCACAGATACGCAGTATTTT. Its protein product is CASSQVAGLAGTDTQYF.

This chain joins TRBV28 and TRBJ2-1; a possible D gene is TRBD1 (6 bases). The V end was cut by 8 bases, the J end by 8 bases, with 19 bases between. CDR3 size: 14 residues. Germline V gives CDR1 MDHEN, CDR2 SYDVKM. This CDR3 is CASFGRGAFYEQFF. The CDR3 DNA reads TGTGCCAGCTTTGGCAGGGGCGCGTTCTATGAGCAGTTCTTC.

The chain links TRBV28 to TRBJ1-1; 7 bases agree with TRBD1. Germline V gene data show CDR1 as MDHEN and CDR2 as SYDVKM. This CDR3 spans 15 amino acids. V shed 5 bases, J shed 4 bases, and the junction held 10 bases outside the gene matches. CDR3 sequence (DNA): TGTGCCAGCAGTCTGCAGGGGGGGCTCGGCACTGAAGCTTTCTTT. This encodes CASSLQGGLGTEAFF. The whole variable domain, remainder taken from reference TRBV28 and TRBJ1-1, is DVKVTQSSRYLVKRTGEKVFLECVQDMDHENMFWYRQDPGLGLRLIYFSYDVKMKEKGDIPEGYSVSREKKERFSLILESASTNQTSMYLCASSLQGGLGTEAFFGQGTRLTVV.

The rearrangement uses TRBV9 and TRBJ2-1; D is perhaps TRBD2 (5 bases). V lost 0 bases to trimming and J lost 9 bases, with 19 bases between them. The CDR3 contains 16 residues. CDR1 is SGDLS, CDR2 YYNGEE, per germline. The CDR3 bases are TGTGCCAGCAGCGTAGAGTCTAGCCGTTACCCCACTGAGCAGTTCTTC. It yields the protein CASSVESSRYPTEQFF.

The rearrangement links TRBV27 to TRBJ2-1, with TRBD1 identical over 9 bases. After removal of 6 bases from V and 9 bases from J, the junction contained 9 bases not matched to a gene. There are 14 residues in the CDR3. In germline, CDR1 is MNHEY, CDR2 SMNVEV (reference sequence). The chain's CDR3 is CASRPGQGAREQFF. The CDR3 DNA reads TGTGCCAGCAGGCCGGGACAGGGTGCCCGTGAGCAGTTCTTC.

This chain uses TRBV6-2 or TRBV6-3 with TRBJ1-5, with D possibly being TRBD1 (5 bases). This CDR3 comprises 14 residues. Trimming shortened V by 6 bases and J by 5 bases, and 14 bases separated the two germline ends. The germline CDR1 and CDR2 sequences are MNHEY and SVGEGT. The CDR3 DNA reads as TGTGCCAGCAGCCCCCAGGGTTACGATCAGCCCCAGCATTTT. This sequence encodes CASSPQGYDQPQHF.

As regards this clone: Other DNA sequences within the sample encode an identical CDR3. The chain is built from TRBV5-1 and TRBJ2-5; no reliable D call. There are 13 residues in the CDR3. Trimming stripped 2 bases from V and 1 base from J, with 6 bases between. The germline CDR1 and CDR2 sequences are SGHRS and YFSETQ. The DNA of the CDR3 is TGCGCCAGCAGCTTTCTAGGCCAAGAGACCCAGTACTTC. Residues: CASSFLGQETQYF.

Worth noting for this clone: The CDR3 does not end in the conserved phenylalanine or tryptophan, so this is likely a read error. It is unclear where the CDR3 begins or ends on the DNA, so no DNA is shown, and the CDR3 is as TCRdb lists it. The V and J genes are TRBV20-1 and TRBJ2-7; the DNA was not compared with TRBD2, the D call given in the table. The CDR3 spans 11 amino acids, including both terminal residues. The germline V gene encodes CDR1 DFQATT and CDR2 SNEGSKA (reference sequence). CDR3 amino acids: CSARSQTSSVL.

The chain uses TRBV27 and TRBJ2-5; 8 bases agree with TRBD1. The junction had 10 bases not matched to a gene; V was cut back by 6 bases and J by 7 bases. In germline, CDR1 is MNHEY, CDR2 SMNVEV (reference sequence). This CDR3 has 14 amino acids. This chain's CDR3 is CASRVQGANPTQYF. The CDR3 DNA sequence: TGTGCCAGCAGGGTCCAGGGGGCTAATCCGACCCAGTACTTC.

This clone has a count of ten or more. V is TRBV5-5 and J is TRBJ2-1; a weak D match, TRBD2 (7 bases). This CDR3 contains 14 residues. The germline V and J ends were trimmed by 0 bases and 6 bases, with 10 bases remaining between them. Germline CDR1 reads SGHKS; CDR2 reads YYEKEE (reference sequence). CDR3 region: CASSLERGGNEQFF. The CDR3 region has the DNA TGTGCCAGCAGCTTGGAGAGGGGGGGCAATGAGCAGTTCTTC.

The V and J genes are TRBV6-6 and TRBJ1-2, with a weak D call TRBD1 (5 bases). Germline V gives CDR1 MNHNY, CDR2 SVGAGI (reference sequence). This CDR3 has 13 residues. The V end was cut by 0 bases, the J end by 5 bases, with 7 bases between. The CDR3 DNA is TGTGCCAGCAGTTACTCGGCAGGGTATGGCTACACCTTC. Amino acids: CASSYSAGYGYTF.

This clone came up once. The CDR3 sequence: CASSPPASSRNEQFF. The CDR3 DNA is TGTGCCAGCAGCCCCCCGGCCTCGTCGAGGAATGAGCAGTTCTTC. The rearrangement links TRBV3-1 (or the pseudogene TRBV3-2) to TRBJ2-1, with D uncertain. The CDR3 is 15 residues long. Trimming took off 4 bases at V and 7 bases at J, with 17 bases between the two ends. The germline V gene encodes CDR1 LGHDT and CDR2 YNNKEL (reference sequence).

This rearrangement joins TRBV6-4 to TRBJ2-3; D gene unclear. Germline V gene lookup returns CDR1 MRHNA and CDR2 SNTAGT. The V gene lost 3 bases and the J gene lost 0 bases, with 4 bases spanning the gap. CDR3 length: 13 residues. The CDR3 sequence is CASSEGSTDTQYF. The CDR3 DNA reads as TGTGCCAGCAGTGAAGGGAGCACAGATACGCAGTATTTT.

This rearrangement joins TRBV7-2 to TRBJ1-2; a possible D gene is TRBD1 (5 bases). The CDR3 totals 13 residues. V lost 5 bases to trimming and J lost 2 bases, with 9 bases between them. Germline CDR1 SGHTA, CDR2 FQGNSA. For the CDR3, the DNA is TGTGCCAGCAGCGAGACAGTAAACTATGGCTACACCTTC. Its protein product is CASSETVNYGYTF.

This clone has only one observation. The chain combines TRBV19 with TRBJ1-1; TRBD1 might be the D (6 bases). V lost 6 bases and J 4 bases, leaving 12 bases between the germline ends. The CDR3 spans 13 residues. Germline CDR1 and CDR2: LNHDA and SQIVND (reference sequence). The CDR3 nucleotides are TGTGCCAGTAGAGCTCAGGGGTCCACTGAAGCTTTCTTT. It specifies CASRAQGSTEAFF.

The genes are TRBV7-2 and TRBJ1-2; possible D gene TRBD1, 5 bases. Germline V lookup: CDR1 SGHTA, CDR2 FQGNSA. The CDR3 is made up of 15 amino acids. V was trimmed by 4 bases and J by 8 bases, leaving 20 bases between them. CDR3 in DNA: TGTGCCAGCAGCTCGGGCCGGGGCAACTCAGGAGGCTACACCTTC. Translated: CASSSGRGNSGGYTF.

Written as DNA, the CDR3 is TGCGCCAGCAGCCTAAGGACAGCCAGCACAGATACGCAGTATTTT. Translated, it gives CASSLRTASTDTQYF. This sequence joins TRBV4-3 and TRBJ2-3, with D possibly TRBD1 on 6 matching bases. V lost 4 bases and J 0 bases, leaving 11 bases between the germline ends. The germline V gene has CDR1 LGHNA and CDR2 YSLEER. The CDR3 totals 15 residues.

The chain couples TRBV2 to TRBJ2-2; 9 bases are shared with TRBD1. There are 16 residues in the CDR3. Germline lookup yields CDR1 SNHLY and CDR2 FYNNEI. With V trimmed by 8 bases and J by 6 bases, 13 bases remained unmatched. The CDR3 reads CASHRDRVERSGELFF. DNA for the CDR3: TGTGCCAGCCACCGGGACAGGGTGGAAAGATCCGGGGAGCTGTTTTTT.

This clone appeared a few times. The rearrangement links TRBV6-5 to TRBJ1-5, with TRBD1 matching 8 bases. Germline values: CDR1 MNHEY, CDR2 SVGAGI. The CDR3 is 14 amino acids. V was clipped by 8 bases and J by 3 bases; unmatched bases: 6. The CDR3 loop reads CASLYRGTNQPQHF. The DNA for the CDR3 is TGTGCCAGCCTATACAGGGGGACCAATCAGCCCCAGCATTTT.

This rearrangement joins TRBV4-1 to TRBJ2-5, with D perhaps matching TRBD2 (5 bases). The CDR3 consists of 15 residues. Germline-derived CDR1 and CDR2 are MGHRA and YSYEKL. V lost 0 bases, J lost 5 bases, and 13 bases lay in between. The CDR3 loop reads CASSQDRIAWETQYF. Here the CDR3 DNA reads TGCGCCAGCAGCCAAGATCGGATAGCGTGGGAGACCCAGTACTTC.

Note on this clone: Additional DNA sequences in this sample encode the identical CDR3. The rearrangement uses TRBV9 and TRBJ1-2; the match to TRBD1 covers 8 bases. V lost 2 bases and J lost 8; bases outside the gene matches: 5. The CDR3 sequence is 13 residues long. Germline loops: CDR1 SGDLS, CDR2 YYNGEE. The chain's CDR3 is CASSVGQGRGYTF. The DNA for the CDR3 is TGTGCCAGCAGCGTCGGACAGGGTAGAGGCTACACCTTC.

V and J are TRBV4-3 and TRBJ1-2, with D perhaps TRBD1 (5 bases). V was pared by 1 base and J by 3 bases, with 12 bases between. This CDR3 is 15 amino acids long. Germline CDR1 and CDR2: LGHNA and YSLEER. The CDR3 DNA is TGCGCCAGCAGCCAAGCCCCGGGGGACTACTATGGCTACACCTTC. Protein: CASSQAPGDYYGYTF.

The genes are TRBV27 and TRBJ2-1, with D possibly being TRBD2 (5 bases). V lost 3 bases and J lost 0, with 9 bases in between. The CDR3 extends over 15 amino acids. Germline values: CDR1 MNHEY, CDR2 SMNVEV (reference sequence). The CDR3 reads CASSFQAASYNEQFF. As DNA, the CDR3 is TGTGCCAGCAGTTTTCAAGCGGCCTCCTACAATGAGCAGTTCTTC.

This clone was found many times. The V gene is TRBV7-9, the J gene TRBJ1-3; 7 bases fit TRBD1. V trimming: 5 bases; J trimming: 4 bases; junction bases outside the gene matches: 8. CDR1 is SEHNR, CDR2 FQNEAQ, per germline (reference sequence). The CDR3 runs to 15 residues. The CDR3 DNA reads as TGTGCCAGCAGCGGAAGGGGGCTTGGAGGAAACACCATATATTTT. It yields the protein CASSGRGLGGNTIYF.

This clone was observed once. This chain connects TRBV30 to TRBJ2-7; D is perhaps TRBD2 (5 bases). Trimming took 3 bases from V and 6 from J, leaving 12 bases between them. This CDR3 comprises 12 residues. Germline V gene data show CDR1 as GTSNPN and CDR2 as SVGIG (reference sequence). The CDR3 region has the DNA TGTGCCTGGAGCCCTGGTCTAGCCGAGCAGTACGTC. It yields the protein CAWSPGLAEQYV.

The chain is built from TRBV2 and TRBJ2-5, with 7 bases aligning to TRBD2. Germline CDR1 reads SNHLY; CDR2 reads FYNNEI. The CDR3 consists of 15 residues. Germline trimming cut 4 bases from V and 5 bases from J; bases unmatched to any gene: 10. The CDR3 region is CASSAEASGRETQYF. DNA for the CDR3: TGTGCCAGCAGTGCGGAGGCTAGCGGACGCGAGACCCAGTACTTC.

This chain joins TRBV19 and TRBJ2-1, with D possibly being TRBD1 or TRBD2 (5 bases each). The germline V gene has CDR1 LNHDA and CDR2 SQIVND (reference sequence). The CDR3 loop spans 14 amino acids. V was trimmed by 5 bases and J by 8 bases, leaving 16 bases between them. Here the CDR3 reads CASSLRWGFDEQFF. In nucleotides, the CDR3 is TGTGCCAGTAGTTTGAGATGGGGGTTCGATGAGCAGTTCTTC.